The 31 T cell receptor beta chains listed next were all sequenced from one sample in a study of human T cells and chemical hapten exposure. TCRdb reanalysed the RACE reads using MiXCR and keeps one entry per CDR3 protein. The table has roughly 360,000 distinct CDR3 sequences, approximately 4.4% seen once. Time point meaning: patch test 1, 2 weeks after DPC sensitization. Treatment meaning: therapeutic diphenylcyclopropenone sensitization with weekly scalp DPC. Sequenced material: whole blood, taken in connection with sensitization to the hapten diphenylcyclopropenone (DPC). Receptor source: a woman in her forties or fifties with alopecia areata. Some clones in this sample may be carry-over from other donors' samples.

This clonotype was observed many times. The chain recombines TRBV12-3 or TRBV12-4 with TRBJ1-1; D is uncertain. The V end was cut by 7 bases, the J end by 1 base, with 10 bases between. The length of the CDR3 is 13 residues. DNA of the CDR3: TGTGCCAGCACCCCGACCGAGAACACTGAAGCTTTCTTT. Translating gives CASTPTENTEAFF.

This clonotype was detected a few times. This chain links TRBV4-2 with TRBJ2-3; TRBD1 matches at 10 bases. Trimming removed 0 bases from V and 3 bases from J; junction bases left unmatched: 6. Germline V lookup: CDR1 LGHNA, CDR2 YNFKEQ. This CDR3 has 17 amino acids. As DNA, the CDR3 is TGTGCCAGCAGCCAAGATAGCCTGGACAGGGGGACAGATACGCAGTATTTT. Protein: CASSQDSLDRGTDTQYF.

The table lists this clonotype with many counts. V gene TRBV5-1 combines with J gene TRBJ1-6, with 9 nucleotides matching TRBD1. Germline-derived CDR1 and CDR2 are SGHRS and YFSETQ. The CDR3 is 14 residues long. The V segment lost 1 base and the J segment 9 bases; nucleotides outside the gene matches: 2. The CDR3, as DNA: TGCGCCAGCAGCTTGTGGGACAGGGCTTCACCCCTCCACTTT. This sequence encodes CASSLWDRASPLHF.

The J gene is TRBJ1-5, the V gene TRBV20-1; D is perhaps TRBD1 (5 bases). The CDR3 consists of 14 residues. Between the trimmed V and J ends, which lost 0 bases and 11 bases, there was a span of 17 bases. The germline CDR1 and CDR2 sequences are DFQATT and SNEGSKA (reference sequence). The CDR3 region is CSARDRTGVGAQHF. For the CDR3, the DNA is TGCAGTGCTAGAGATAGGACGGGGGTCGGGGCCCAGCATTTT.

This clonotype came up many times. The rearrangement joins TRBV6-1 to TRBJ1-1; D uncertain. The CDR3 is 12 amino acids. From germline, CDR1 is MNHNS and CDR2 SASEGT. Trimming took 8 bases from V and 1 from J, leaving 8 bases between them. The CDR3: CASRHWNTEAFF. The CDR3 DNA is TGTGCCAGCCGACATTGGAACACTGAAGCTTTCTTT.

In its sample, this clonotype was seen a few times. This chain links TRBV3-1 with TRBJ2-5; 11 bases map to TRBD2. V dropped 1 base and J dropped 5; count of bases not matched to a gene: 9. This CDR3 is built from 17 residues. The germline V gene has CDR1 LGHDT and CDR2 YNNKEL (reference sequence). The CDR3 coding sequence is TGTGCCAGCAGCCAAGGTTGGGCTAGCGGGGGGCAGGAGACCCAGTACTTC. The encoded protein is CASSQGWASGGQETQYF.

This clonotype showed up many times. This rearrangement joins TRBV20-1 to TRBJ1-1; D is perhaps TRBD1 (5 bases). The CDR3 extends over 18 amino acids. Deletions cut 3 bases from V and 3 bases from J, with 26 bases between. Germline V gene lookup returns CDR1 DFQATT and CDR2 SNEGSKA (reference sequence). The CDR3 DNA follows: TGCAGTGCTAGGGTCATCAGGGCAGGCAATTCGGGGGACACTGAAGCTTTCTTT. Its translation: CSARVIRAGNSGDTEAFF.

The chain has TRBV2 and TRBJ2-7, with TRBD1 as a possible D gene (5 bases). CDR1 and CDR2 from the germline V gene are SNHLY and FYNNEI. The CDR3 is made up of 14 amino acids. With 6 bases removed from V and 0 bases from J, the gap between germline ends came to 12 bases. In DNA, the CDR3 is TGTGCCAGCAGGATAGACAGCAACTCCTACGAGCAGTACTTC. This encodes CASRIDSNSYEQYF.

This clonotype has at least ten counts. The chain joins TRBV6-5 to TRBJ2-5; 9 nucleotides align to TRBD2. The CDR3 totals 17 residues. V trimming: 2 bases; J trimming: 4 bases; junction bases outside the gene matches: 11. Germline V gives CDR1 MNHEY, CDR2 SVGAGI. CDR3 coding DNA: TGTGCCAGCAGTTACGGGGTAGCGGGAGAAGTTGCAGAGACCCAGTACTTC. It specifies CASSYGVAGEVAETQYF.

The chain couples TRBV2 to TRBJ1-5, with D maybe TRBD1 (5 bases). The CDR3 is made up of 13 amino acids. V gave up 4 bases and J gave up 14 bases, with 18 bases separating them. Per germline, CDR1 SNHLY and CDR2 FYNNEI. DNA of the CDR3: TGTGCCAGCAGTGTACAAGGAGTCGGGGGGGAGCATTTT. It is translated as CASSVQGVGGEHF.

This clonotype was observed many times. The chain employs TRBV5-1 and TRBJ1-1; 8 bases fit TRBD1. From germline, CDR1 is SGHRS and CDR2 YFSETQ. CDR3 length: 14 amino acids. Losses at the gene ends were 5 bases for V and 5 bases for J; bases not matched to a gene: 8. In DNA form, the CDR3 reads TGCGCCAGCAGTCAAGCAGGGGGCAGAACTGAAGCTTTCTTT. Translated: CASSQAGGRTEAFF.

This clonotype was picked up many times. J is TRBJ1-2 and V is TRBV12-5, with D unresolved. Trimming pared 0 bases from V and 7 bases from J, leaving 3 bases between. Looked up from germline, CDR1 is LGHNT and CDR2 is FRNRAP. This CDR3 has 11 amino acids. In nucleotides, the CDR3 is TGTGCTAGTGGTTTGGTGTCTGGCTACACCTTC. As protein: CASGLVSGYTF.

V gene TRBV4-1 combines with J gene TRBJ2-3; 11 nucleotides align to TRBD2. Trimming took 3 bases from V and 2 from J; bases not matched to a gene: 7. The CDR3 extends over 17 amino acids. In germline, CDR1 is MGHRA, CDR2 YSYEKL. The CDR3 spells CASSHATSGGFTDTQYF. CDR3 sequence (DNA): TGCGCCAGCAGCCACGCCACTAGCGGGGGTTTCACAGATACGCAGTATTTT.

This clonotype was seen ten or more times. This chain links TRBV6-5 with TRBJ2-7, with 7 nucleotides matching TRBD1. In germline, CDR1 is MNHEY, CDR2 SVGAGI. J lost 3 bases, V lost 8 bases, and 10 bases had no gene match. CDR3 length equals 14 residues. The CDR3 loop is CASGAEGALYEQYF. CDR3 sequence (DNA): TGTGCCAGCGGAGCTGAGGGGGCCCTCTACGAGCAGTACTTC.

At least ten counts were recorded for this clonotype. This sequence joins TRBV10-3 and TRBJ1-2, with D possibly TRBD1 on 6 matching bases. Germline-derived CDR1 and CDR2 are ENHRY and SYGVKD. This CDR3 spans 14 amino acids. The ends were cut back, 8 bases at V and 2 bases at J, with 15 bases in the middle. The CDR3 DNA reads TGTGCCATCGGACCCGGGACAACAAACTATGGCTACACCTTC. Protein: CAIGPGTTNYGYTF.

The chain carries TRBV10-3 and TRBJ1-1, with no clear D. Deletions cut 1 base from V and 5 bases from J, with 8 bases between. The CDR3 consists of 13 residues. From germline, CDR1 is ENHRY and CDR2 SYGVKD. The CDR3: CAISEWGTTEAFF. The CDR3, as DNA: TGTGCCATCAGTGAGTGGGGAACGACTGAAGCTTTCTTT.

In this sample, this clonotype turned up many times. The rearrangement joins TRBV12-3 or TRBV12-4 to TRBJ1-1, with a possible D match to TRBD1 (6 bases). The germline V and J ends were trimmed by 5 bases and 5 bases, with 15 bases remaining between them. The CDR3 is 14 residues long. The CDR3 loop reads CASSENLGATEAFF. DNA of the CDR3: TGTGCCAGCAGTGAAAATCTGGGGGCAACTGAAGCTTTCTTT.

The table lists this clonotype with a few counts. V usage is TRBV12-3 or TRBV12-4 and J usage is TRBJ1-1, with unresolved D. The V and J ends lost 3 bases and 1 base respectively, with 6 bases between them. This CDR3 has 13 residues. Here the CDR3 DNA reads TGTGCCAGCAGTTTTTACCAGAACACTGAAGCTTTCTTT. It specifies CASSFYQNTEAFF.

This clonotype was detected a few times. The chain joins TRBV5-1 to TRBJ1-5; D ambiguous. There are 15 residues in the CDR3. V lost 0 bases to trimming and J lost 7 bases, with 14 bases between them. CDR1 SGHRS and CDR2 YFSETQ come from the germline V gene. CDR3 DNA: TGCGCCAGCAGCTTGGACGGTCCGGCTGACCAGCCCCAGCATTTT. Residues: CASSLDGPADQPQHF. Combining the CDR3 with reference TRBV5-1 and TRBJ1-5 gives the whole variable domain KAGVTQTPRYLIKTRGQQVTLSCSPISGHRSVSWYQQTPGQGLQFLFEYFSETQRNKGNFPGRFSGRQFSNSRSEMNVSTLELGDSALYLCASSLDGPADQPQHFGDGTRLSIL.

This rearrangement joins TRBV20-1 to TRBJ1-1; TRBD1 might be the D (6 bases). Germline V gene data show CDR1 as DFQATT and CDR2 as SNEGSKA (reference sequence). This CDR3 region has 13 residues. V was cut by 6 bases and J by 4 bases, with 15 bases left in between. Here the CDR3 reads CSATQGYGTEAFF. The CDR3, as DNA: TGCAGTGCCACACAGGGTTATGGCACTGAAGCTTTCTTT.

The sample holds many counts of this clonotype. The rearrangement joins TRBV20-1 to TRBJ1-2, with unresolved D. Germline lookup yields CDR1 DFQATT and CDR2 SNEGSKA (reference sequence). The CDR3 loop spans 12 amino acids. V lost 4 bases and J 2 bases, leaving 8 bases between the germline ends. Here the CDR3 reads CSAIQGNYGYTF. Here the CDR3 DNA reads TGCAGTGCTATTCAAGGGAACTATGGCTACACCTTC.

This clonotype showed up many times. The V call is TRBV5-6, the J call TRBJ2-7, with D tentatively TRBD1 (5 bases). The germline gives CDR1 SGHDT, CDR2 YYEEEE. Trimming removed 5 bases from V and 3 bases from J, with 15 bases in between. The CDR3 extends over 14 amino acids. CDR3 protein: CASSPQAAYYEQYF. For the CDR3, the DNA is TGTGCCAGCAGTCCACAGGCCGCCTACTACGAGCAGTACTTC.

This clonotype appeared many times. The chain uses TRBV3-1 and TRBJ2-6, with no clear D. The CDR3 is made up of 16 amino acids. V gave up 0 bases and J gave up 0 bases, with 6 bases separating them. CDR1 LGHDT and CDR2 YNNKEL come from the germline V gene (reference sequence). CDR3 in amino acids: CASSQETSSGANVLTF. The CDR3 DNA follows: TGTGCCAGCAGCCAAGAGACCAGCTCTGGGGCCAACGTCCTGACTTTC.

This clonotype was detected many times. This chain links TRBV27 with TRBJ2-7; 10 bases are a match to TRBD2. J was trimmed by 1 base and V by 3 bases; bases with no gene match: 6. The CDR3 sequence is 16 residues long. The V gene's germline CDR1 is MNHEY and CDR2 SMNVEV (reference sequence). The CDR3 bases are TGTGCCAGCAGTTTCTCTAGCGGGAGCAGGTCCTACGAGCAGTACTTC. Encoded protein: CASSFSSGSRSYEQYF.

The gene calls are TRBV2 and TRBJ2-3; D call uncertain. This CDR3 comprises 17 residues. The germline gives CDR1 SNHLY, CDR2 FYNNEI. Deletions cut 0 bases from V and 3 bases from J, with 16 bases between. CDR3 in amino acids: CASSEALWAMGTDTQYF. The DNA for the CDR3 is TGTGCCAGCAGTGAAGCGCTTTGGGCCATGGGGACAGATACGCAGTATTTT.

This clonotype has at least ten counts. J is TRBJ2-3 and V is TRBV4-1; D possibly corresponds to TRBD1 (5 bases). The V gene's germline CDR1 is MGHRA and CDR2 YSYEKL. The CDR3 sequence is 15 residues long. V was clipped by 9 bases and J by 0 bases, with 16 bases between them. The CDR3 sequence: CASRGRQSSTDTQYF. CDR3 DNA: TGCGCCAGTAGGGGCAGGCAGTCTAGCACAGATACGCAGTATTTT.

This clonotype has just a few counts. The rearrangement joins TRBV12-5 to TRBJ2-3; the match to TRBD1 covers 12 bases. Germline CDR1 and CDR2: LGHNT and FRNRAP. The CDR3 is 16 residues long. Germline trimming cut 4 bases from V and 2 bases from J; bases unmatched to any gene: 4. The CDR3 sequence is CASGSGQGAVTDTQYF. The CDR3 DNA reads TGTGCTAGTGGTTCGGGACAGGGGGCAGTCACAGATACGCAGTATTTT.

This clonotype was detected ten times or more. The rearrangement links TRBV3-1 to TRBJ2-5; 9 bases line up with TRBD2. The length of the CDR3 is 14 residues. The junction had 5 bases not matched to a gene; V was cut back by 4 bases and J by 5 bases. CDR1 is LGHDT, CDR2 YNNKEL, per germline (reference sequence). CDR3 nucleotide sequence: TGTGCCAGCAGCCCTAGCGGGACCGGGGAGACCCAGTACTTC. Protein: CASSPSGTGETQYF.

On this clonotype: A much larger clone lies a single base off, so this may be a read error. This sequence joins TRBV18 and TRBJ1-1, with 9 positions matching TRBD1. The V gene end was trimmed by 7 bases and the J gene end by 7 bases; junction bases not matched to a gene: 16. The CDR3 sequence is 16 residues long. In germline, CDR1 is KGHSH, CDR2 LQKENI. Here the CDR3 reads CASLNRGLESYIEAFF. The CDR3 bases are TGTGCCAGCTTAAACAGGGGGCTGGAATCGTACATTGAAGCTTTCTTT. The full variable domain, its missing parts supplied by reference TRBV18 and TRBJ1-1, is NAGVMQNPRHLVRRRGQEARLRCSPMKGHSHVYWYRQLPEEGLKFMVYLQKENIIDESGMPKERFSAEFPKEGPSILRIQQVVRGDSAAYFCASLNRGLESYIEAFFGQGTRLTVV.

This clonotype has at least ten counts. The V call is TRBV5-1, the J call TRBJ2-5, with 7 bases lining up with TRBD1. The CDR3 totals 14 residues. Losses at the gene ends were 6 bases for V and 3 bases for J; bases not matched to a gene: 8. From germline, CDR1 is SGHRS and CDR2 YFSETQ. For the CDR3, the DNA is TGCGCCAGCACCTCGTGGGACAGCAAAGAGACCCAGTACTTC. It codes for CASTSWDSKETQYF. The full variable domain, rest sourced from reference TRBV5-1 and TRBJ2-5, is KAGVTQTPRYLIKTRGQQVTLSCSPISGHRSVSWYQQTPGQGLQFLFEYFSETQRNKGNFPGRFSGRQFSNSRSEMNVSTLELGDSALYLCASTSWDSKETQYFGPGTRLLVL.

This clonotype was picked up many times. V usage is TRBV29-1 and J usage is TRBJ1-6; TRBD1 aligns across 7 bases. Per the germline V gene, CDR1 is SQVTM and CDR2 is ANQGSEA. The CDR3 has 15 residues. V lost 0 bases to trimming and J lost 11 bases; unmatched junction nucleotides: 10. The CDR3 region is CSVEDYNRGGTPLHF. The DNA of the CDR3 is TGCAGCGTTGAAGATTATAACAGGGGAGGCACACCCCTCCACTTT.